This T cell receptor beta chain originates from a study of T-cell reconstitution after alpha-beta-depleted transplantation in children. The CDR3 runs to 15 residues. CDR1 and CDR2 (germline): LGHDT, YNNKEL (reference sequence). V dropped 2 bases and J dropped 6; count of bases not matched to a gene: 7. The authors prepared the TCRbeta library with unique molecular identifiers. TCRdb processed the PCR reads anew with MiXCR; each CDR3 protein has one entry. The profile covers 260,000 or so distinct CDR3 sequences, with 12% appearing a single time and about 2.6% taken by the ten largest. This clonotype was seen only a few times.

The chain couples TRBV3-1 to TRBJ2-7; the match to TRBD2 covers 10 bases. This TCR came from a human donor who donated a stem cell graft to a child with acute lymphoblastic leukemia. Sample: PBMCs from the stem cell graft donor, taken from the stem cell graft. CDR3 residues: CASSQSGRAFGEQYF. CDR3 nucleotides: TGTGCCAGCAGCCAAAGCGGGAGGGCCTTCGGCGAGCAGTACTTC.